The 20 T cell receptor beta chains listed next were all sequenced from one sample in a study of identical twins. TCRdb ran MiXCR on the 5' RACE reads and lists one entry per CDR3 protein. Of approximately 700,000 distinct CDR3 sequences in the sample, about 18% were seen once. In addition, the sample was reused for a study of T cells expressing NK-cell markers.

The sample comprised PBMCs. All receptors come from a young woman in good health.

The V call is TRBV7-8, the J call TRBJ2-5; unclear D gene. V lost 0 bases and J lost 1, with 6 bases in between. Germline V gene sequence: CDR1 SGHVS, CDR2 FQNEAQ. CDR3 length equals 14 residues. In DNA, the CDR3 is TGTGCCAGCAGCTTAGCCTACATCCAAGAGACCCAGTACTTC. Its translation: CASSLAYIQETQYF.

This rearrangement joins TRBV20-1 to TRBJ2-1; 8 bases map to TRBD1. CDR1 DFQATT and CDR2 SNEGSKA come from the germline V gene (reference sequence). Trimming removed 5 bases from V and 5 bases from J; junction bases left unmatched: 5. The CDR3 runs to 13 residues. The CDR3 reads CSAGDRRNNEQFF. The CDR3 DNA reads as TGCAGTGCTGGGGACAGGAGGAACAATGAGCAGTTCTTC.

This clonotype has just a few counts. At one of its ends the junction is not consistent with the germline gene, which may arise from a read error. V gene TRBV6-2 or TRBV6-3 combines with J gene TRBJ1-2; D may be TRBD1 (5 bases). The germline V gene encodes CDR1 MNHEY and CDR2 SVGEGT. The CDR3 length is 12 residues. CDR3 protein: CASSYWDYGYTF. The DNA for the CDR3 is TGTGCCAGCAGTTACTGGGACTACGGCTACACCTTC.

The V and J genes are TRBV29-1 and TRBJ2-3; TRBD1 or TRBD2 may be the D gene (5 bases each). Germline CDR1 is SQVTM and CDR2 is ANQGSEA. The V end lost 6 bases, the J end lost 3 bases, and 10 bases lay between the germline ends. CDR3 length: 12 residues. The CDR3 region has the DNA TGCAGCGTGCCGTGGGGGACAGATACGCAGTATTTT. Its translation: CSVPWGTDTQYF.

The chain carries TRBV18 and TRBJ1-1; maybe TRBD1 (5 bases). The CDR3 consists of 13 residues. The ends were cut back, 2 bases at V and 4 bases at J, with 8 bases in the middle. CDR1 is KGHSH, CDR2 LQKENI, per germline. DNA for the CDR3: TGTGCCAGCTCACCAGCAGGGCTCACTGAAGCTTTCTTT. Translating it yields CASSPAGLTEAFF.

This clonotype was counted only a few times. The chain couples TRBV4-3 to TRBJ2-7; 9 bases are a match to TRBD2. Trimming cost V 4 bases and J 3 bases; bases outside gene matches: 7. The CDR3 is 15 amino acids. Germline V gene lookup returns CDR1 LGHNA and CDR2 YSLEER. The CDR3, as DNA: TGCGCCAGCAGCCTACTACTTAGCGGGAGCTACGAGCAGTACTTC. Residues: CASSLLLSGSYEQYF.

The rearrangement links TRBV6-5 to TRBJ2-7; no reliable D call. Germline V gives CDR1 MNHEY, CDR2 SVGAGI. This CDR3 contains 15 residues. The ends were cut back, 2 bases at V and 4 bases at J, with 15 bases in the middle. CDR3 nucleotide sequence: TGTGCCAGCAGTTACGTTGGTGGCAGGCCGTACGAGCAGTACTTC. Translating it yields CASSYVGGRPYEQYF.

The sample holds a few counts of this clonotype. This sequence joins TRBV10-3 and TRBJ2-2; perhaps TRBD1 as D (5 bases). This CDR3 contains 14 residues. V gave up 9 bases and J gave up 2 bases, with 13 bases separating them. Germline V gives CDR1 ENHRY, CDR2 SYGVKD. The CDR3 sequence is CAMGLRQNTGELFF. The CDR3 nucleotides are TGTGCCATGGGGCTAAGACAAAACACCGGGGAGCTGTTTTTT.

This clonotype was observed a few times. The gene calls are TRBV12-3 or TRBV12-4 and TRBJ2-7; 8 bases line up with TRBD1. This CDR3 contains 15 residues. V was clipped by 4 bases and J by 0 bases; unmatched bases: 5. The CDR3 DNA sequence: TGTGCCAGCAGTTCCGCCGACAGGGGCTCCTACGAGCAGTACTTC. Its translation: CASSSADRGSYEQYF.

V and J are TRBV9 and TRBJ1-1; TRBD1 might be the D (5 bases). The CDR3 totals 15 residues. Deletions cut 0 bases from V and 4 bases from J, with 13 bases between. Germline CDR1 SGDLS, CDR2 YYNGEE. CDR3 sequence: CASSVEGRGATEAFF. CDR3 nucleotide sequence: TGTGCCAGCAGCGTAGAGGGCCGCGGGGCCACTGAAGCTTTCTTT.

The chain has TRBV6-1 and TRBJ1-5; no firm D call. Trimming removed 4 bases at V and 7 bases at J, with 11 bases between. Germline CDR1 and CDR2: MNHNS and SASEGT. This CDR3 comprises 13 residues. The CDR3 sequence: CASSGVLMQPQHF. The DNA for the CDR3 is TGTGCCAGCAGTGGGGTCTTGATGCAGCCCCAGCATTTT.

This clonotype was picked up many times. V and J are TRBV2 and TRBJ2-3; tentative D call: TRBD2 (5 bases). The CDR3 is made up of 16 amino acids. Germline assignment: CDR1 SNHLY and CDR2 FYNNEI. Trimming took off 5 bases at V and 2 bases at J, with 17 bases between the two ends. In DNA form, the CDR3 reads TGTGCCAGCAGTCCTGATGAGGGCGGATACACAGATACGCAGTATTTT. This codes for CASSPDEGGYTDTQYF.

This clonotype has more than one count but fewer than ten. The chain is built from TRBV20-1 and TRBJ2-1; 9 bases agree with TRBD2. Germline V gene lookup returns CDR1 DFQATT and CDR2 SNEGSKA (reference sequence). This CDR3 is 14 amino acids long. Trimming removed 2 bases from V and 10 bases from J; junction bases left unmatched: 9. Here the CDR3 reads CSARRGGDLVEQFF. The CDR3 DNA follows: TGCAGTGCTAGACGCGGGGGGGATCTAGTCGAGCAGTTCTTC.

There are a few counts of this clonotype. This chain connects TRBV6-2 or TRBV6-3 to TRBJ2-2, with D maybe TRBD1 (5 bases). V was pared by 5 bases and J by 7 bases, with 8 bases between. The germline V gene encodes CDR1 MNHEY and CDR2 SVGEGT. This CDR3 comprises 12 residues. CDR3 in DNA: TGTGCCAGCAGTACCGACAGCGGGGAGCTGTTTTTT. Translation: CASSTDSGELFF.

This clonotype was picked up a small number of times. The chain links TRBV27 to TRBJ2-7; TRBD2 matches 11 bases. Germline V CDR1 and CDR2: MNHEY, SMNVEV (reference sequence). The CDR3 is made up of 15 amino acids. The ends lost 4 bases at V and 4 bases at J; junction bases unmatched: 6. CDR3 protein: CASSSKTSGAYEQYF. CDR3 in DNA: TGTGCCAGCAGTTCCAAGACTAGCGGGGCATACGAGCAGTACTTC.

This clonotype turned up a few times. Here the CDR3 DNA reads TGTGCCAGAAAGCAGGACATCTCTGGAAACACCATATATTTT. This codes for CARKQDISGNTIYF. The V call is TRBV2, the J call TRBJ1-3; TRBD1 might be the D (5 bases). The CDR3 covers 14 residues. Trimming left V 9 bases short and J 0 bases short, with 12 bases between. The germline gives CDR1 SNHLY, CDR2 FYNNEI.

This chain uses TRBV3-1 with TRBJ2-1; D call uncertain. This CDR3 contains 15 residues. In germline, CDR1 is LGHDT, CDR2 YNNKEL (reference sequence). The V gene lost 0 bases and the J gene lost 4 bases, with 10 bases spanning the gap. CDR3 in amino acids: CASSQDSGRYNEQFF. CDR3 sequence (DNA): TGTGCCAGCAGCCAAGATTCGGGCCGGTACAATGAGCAGTTCTTC.

This clonotype came up a few times. V and J are TRBV10-3 and TRBJ2-1; maybe TRBD1 (7 bases). Trimming stripped 7 bases from V and 7 bases from J, with 17 bases between. The CDR3 runs 14 residues. Germline CDR1 is ENHRY and CDR2 is SYGVKD. The CDR3 nucleotides read TGTGCCATCACCCGGGGGACAGAGAGGAATGAGCAGTTCTTC. The encoded protein is CAITRGTERNEQFF.

This clonotype showed up just a few times. V gene TRBV5-5 combines with J gene TRBJ2-7, with D hard to call. V lost 0 bases and J lost 3, with 13 bases in between. The CDR3 is 15 amino acids. Germline V gene lookup returns CDR1 SGHKS and CDR2 YYEKEE (reference sequence). DNA of the CDR3: TGTGCCAGCAGCTTGGACCCCGAAAATAGCTACGAGCAGTACTTC. Protein: CASSLDPENSYEQYF.

This clonotype has a handful of counts. CDR3: CASSLEDRVGGELFF. The CDR3 bases are TGTGCCAGCAGCTTAGAGGACAGGGTCGGGGGGGAGCTGTTTTTT. The V call is TRBV7-2, the J call TRBJ2-2; TRBD1 agrees at 8 bases. Germline CDR1 and CDR2: SGHTA and FQGNSA. This CDR3 is 15 amino acids long. V trimming: 1 base; J trimming: 8 bases; junction bases outside the gene matches: 6.